These 13 T cell receptor beta chains originate from one sample sequenced in a study of EBV T-cell therapy then PD-1 blockade in nasopharyngeal carcinoma. Profiling relied on immunoSEQ multiplex PCR, and the TCRdb table lists in-frame clones only, not all of them. The sample includes approximately 13,000 clones, around 80% of them seen just once. Documented treatment: AdE1-LMPpoly-expanded autologous EBV-specific T-cell therapy followed by anti-PD-1 nivolumab. Their target antigens are unknown. Sequencing used CD8+ T cells from blood, obtained around day 99 from a patient whose treatment included autologous EBV-specific T cells and nivolumab. These receptors were collected from a man aged 35 to 55 with nasopharyngeal carcinoma.

The chain is built from TRBV4-3 and TRBJ2-6; D is uncertain. Trimming removed 0 bases from V and 1 base from J, with 10 bases in between. The CDR3 consists of 17 residues. The germline V gene has CDR1 LGHNA and CDR2 YSLEER. In nucleotides, the CDR3 is TGCGCCAGCAGCCAAGAAGTGTGGGGTTCTGGGGCCAACGTCCTGACTTTC. Its protein product is CASSQEVWGSGANVLTF.

V is TRBV4-2 and J is TRBJ2-7; D unclear. Germline loops: CDR1 LGHNA, CDR2 YNFKEQ. Trimming removed 0 bases from V and 0 bases from J, with 9 bases in between. This CDR3 has 15 residues. CDR3 amino acids: CASSQDPTVSYEQYF. The CDR3 bases are TGTGCCAGCAGCCAAGACCCGACCGTCTCCTACGAGCAGTACTTC.

This chain links TRBV10-1 with TRBJ2-5; D gene unclear. Germline CDR1 reads WNHNN; CDR2 reads SYGVQD (reference sequence). The CDR3 is made up of 16 amino acids. The ends were cut back, 0 bases at V and 7 bases at J, with 18 bases in the middle. The chain's CDR3 is CASSESRQHRWGTQYF. In DNA form, the CDR3 reads TGCGCCAGCAGTGAGTCGCGCCAGCACCGATGGGGGACCCAGTACTTC.

The gene calls are TRBV24-1 and TRBJ2-3; maybe TRBD2 (7 bases). Deletions cut 1 base from V and 5 bases from J, with 12 bases between. Germline-derived CDR1 and CDR2 are KGHDR and SFDVKD. The CDR3 loop spans 15 amino acids. The CDR3 region is CATSDFGGGEDTQYF. In DNA form, the CDR3 reads TGTGCCACCAGTGATTTTGGCGGGGGCGAAGATACGCAGTATTTT.

The gene calls are TRBV5-6 and TRBJ2-7; D remains unclear. The CDR3 totals 13 residues. The V and J ends lost 4 bases and 6 bases respectively, with 14 bases between them. Looked up from germline, CDR1 is SGHDT and CDR2 is YYEEEE. CDR3 nucleotide sequence: TGTGCCAGCAGCCTGGTTGGCACTCTCGAGCAGTACTTC. The encoded protein is CASSLVGTLEQYF.

CDR3 region: CASSLFLRDTIYF. The CDR3 DNA reads TGTGCCAGCAGTTTATTCCTCCGAGACACCATATATTTT. The rearrangement joins TRBV6-2 or TRBV6-3 to TRBJ1-3; unclear D gene. Germline V gene lookup returns CDR1 MNHEY and CDR2 SVGEGT. This CDR3 is built from 13 residues. V lost 4 bases to trimming and J lost 8 bases, with 12 bases between them.

This clone has more than one count but fewer than ten. The rearrangement joins TRBV5-8 to TRBJ1-5; no clear D gene. V shed 0 bases and J shed 3 bases, with 10 bases lying between them. The CDR3 spans 15 residues. Looked up from germline, CDR1 is SGHTS and CDR2 is YDEGEE. As DNA, the CDR3 is TGTGCCAGCAGCTTGGATGATTATGACAATCAGCCCCAGCATTTT. Its protein product is CASSLDDYDNQPQHF.

The V call is TRBV2, the J call TRBJ1-4, with D unclear. Trimming cost V 6 bases and J 3 bases, with 11 bases left between them. The V gene's germline CDR1 is SNHLY and CDR2 FYNNEI. The CDR3 sequence is 14 residues long. The CDR3 reads CASRVDLANEKLFF. DNA of the CDR3: TGTGCCAGCAGGGTGGACTTAGCTAATGAAAAACTGTTTTTT.

This clone was seen only a few times. The chain couples TRBV19 to TRBJ1-5, with TRBD1 as a possible D gene (6 bases). Germline V gene lookup returns CDR1 LNHDA and CDR2 SQIVND (reference sequence). Trimming shortened V by 0 bases and J by 6 bases, and 12 bases separated the two germline ends. CDR3 length equals 15 residues. The DNA for the CDR3 is TGTGCCAGTAGTATAGATCCGCAGGGGATTCAGCCCCAGCATTTT. The encoded protein is CASSIDPQGIQPQHF.

The chain combines TRBV5-1 with TRBJ1-2, with 9 bases identical to TRBD1. The CDR3 extends over 14 amino acids. Trimming at V came to 7 bases and at J to 4 bases, leaving 8 bases not matched to a gene. Germline assignment: CDR1 SGHRS and CDR2 YFSETQ. As DNA, the CDR3 is TGCGCCAGCGGAGCCGCGGGACAGGGCTATGGCTACACCTTC. This translates into CASGAAGQGYGYTF.

The rearrangement joins TRBV25-1 to TRBJ1-6; D remains unclear. The V gene's germline CDR1 is MGHDK and CDR2 SYGVNS. This CDR3 contains 14 residues. Between the trimmed V and J ends, which lost 3 bases and 5 bases, there was a span of 8 bases. CDR3 region: CASSDRADNSPLHF. The DNA for the CDR3 is TGTGCCAGCAGTGACCGGGCCGATAATTCACCCCTCCACTTT.

The J gene is TRBJ2-1, the V gene TRBV3-1 (or the pseudogene TRBV3-2), with D possibly TRBD1 on 6 matching bases. V gave up 4 bases and J gave up 8 bases, with 9 bases separating them. The CDR3 extends over 12 amino acids. Germline V gives CDR1 LGHDT, CDR2 YNNKEL (reference sequence). CDR3 sequence (DNA): TGTGCCAGCAGCCCTACAGGGTATGAGCAGTTCTTC. It is translated as CASSPTGYEQFF.

This chain joins TRBV6-6 and TRBJ2-7; 9 bases are shared with TRBD1. CDR1 and CDR2 from the germline V gene are MNHNY and SVGAGI (reference sequence). CDR3 size: 13 residues. With 7 bases clipped from V and 7 bases from J, the junction kept 8 bases outside the gene matches. The CDR3, as DNA: TGTGCCAGCACCGGGACAGGGTCTATAGAGCAGTACTTC. Protein product: CASTGTGSIEQYF.